The 22 T cell receptor beta chains below come from one sample, sequenced in a study of radiation and T cells in renal cell carcinoma. The time point denotes: blood 2 weeks post-SBRT. The treatment here: 15 Gy SBRT to primary tumor, nephrectomy 4 weeks later. Produced via immunoSEQ multiplex PCR; TCRdb's table is partial and in-frame only. The top ten clones hold around 30% of a sample with 45,000 to 55,000 clones, less than 85% of them seen once. Material: blood, obtained from a patient whose treatment included radiotherapy and nephrectomy. Source of these receptors: a woman in her seventies with renal cell carcinoma.

This clone was counted a few times. V gene TRBV2 combines with J gene TRBJ1-5; TRBD1 aligns across 7 bases. The V segment lost 5 bases and the J segment 0 bases; nucleotides outside the gene matches: 4. Germline loops: CDR1 SNHLY, CDR2 FYNNEI. The CDR3 has 15 residues. The CDR3 nucleotides read TGTGCCAGCAGTAAAACAGGGGATAGCAATCAGCCCCAGCATTTT. It is translated as CASSKTGDSNQPQHF.

The chain joins TRBV5-1 to TRBJ2-1; D is uncertain. Deletions cut 4 bases from V and 4 bases from J, with 12 bases between. This CDR3 region has 14 residues. Germline CDR1 and CDR2: SGHRS and YFSETQ. The CDR3 sequence is CASSPPPSYNEQFF. The CDR3 bases are TGCGCCAGCAGCCCACCCCCATCTTACAATGAGCAGTTCTTC.

About this clone itself: One end of the junction varies from germline; a read error may be responsible. The CDR3 DNA follows: TGTGCCAGCAGCTTAGTCTCCCAAATCCGCTTC. Encoded protein: CASSLVSQIRF. The rearrangement links TRBV7-9 to TRBJ2-7; unclear D gene. The CDR3 runs to 11 residues. CDR1 and CDR2 from the germline V gene are SEHNR and FQNEAQ (reference sequence).

This chain uses TRBV15 with TRBJ2-6; 7 nucleotides align to TRBD2. This CDR3 has 16 residues. Germline CDR1 reads LNHNV; CDR2 reads YYDKDF (reference sequence). Trimming removed 0 bases from V and 2 bases from J; junction bases left unmatched: 1. The CDR3 region has the DNA TGTGCCACCAGCAGAGATGGGGGGGCTGGGGCCAACGTCCTGACTTTC. Translation gives CATSRDGGAGANVLTF.

This rearrangement joins TRBV7-6 to TRBJ2-3, with D perhaps matching TRBD2 (7 bases). CDR1 SGHVS and CDR2 FNYEAQ come from the germline V gene. The V end lost 1 base, the J end lost 1 base, and 9 bases lay between the germline ends. The CDR3 spans 15 residues. The CDR3 reads CASSLGRGRTDTQYF. As DNA, the CDR3 is TGTGCCAGCAGCTTAGGGCGGGGGCGCACAGATACGCAGTATTTT.

The chain couples TRBV5-1 to TRBJ2-5; unclear D gene. CDR1 and CDR2 (germline): SGHRS, YFSETQ. This CDR3 contains 16 residues. Trimming left V 3 bases short and J 5 bases short, with 20 bases between. The CDR3 bases are TGCGCCAGCAGCTCCGGAATGGTCGGTAACGGTGAGACCCAGTACTTC. As protein: CASSSGMVGNGETQYF.

The chain uses TRBV18 and TRBJ1-3, with TRBD1 identical over 7 bases. Germline V CDR1 and CDR2: KGHSH, LQKENI. V shed 3 bases and J 3 bases; nucleotides not matched to a gene: 5. The CDR3 extends over 15 amino acids. CDR3 loop: CASSPSQGFGNTIYF. Written as DNA, the CDR3 is TGTGCCAGCTCACCGTCACAGGGGTTTGGAAACACCATATATTTT.

The chain links TRBV14 to TRBJ1-2, with D maybe TRBD1 (6 bases). Germline V CDR1 and CDR2: SGHDN, FVKESK. V was shortened by 0 bases and J by 3 bases, with 14 bases between the two germline ends. This CDR3 region has 16 residues. CDR3 in DNA: TGTGCCAGCAGCCAAGATTTCGGGGGCGCCCACTATGGCTACACCTTC. It translates to CASSQDFGGAHYGYTF.

V and J are TRBV19 and TRBJ1-2; a weak D match, TRBD1 (6 bases). The CDR3 contains 13 residues. The V gene's germline CDR1 is LNHDA and CDR2 SQIVND (reference sequence). The germline V and J ends were trimmed by 7 bases and 2 bases, with 11 bases remaining between them. This CDR3 is CASKAGANYGYTF. The CDR3 coding sequence is TGTGCCAGTAAAGCAGGGGCGAACTATGGCTACACCTTC.

This chain joins TRBV16 and TRBJ2-2, with D perhaps TRBD1 (5 bases). This CDR3 spans 15 amino acids. CDR1 and CDR2 (germline): KGHSY, FQNENV. V was cut by 3 bases and J by 1 base, with 9 bases left in between. CDR3 DNA sequence: TGTGCCAGCAGCCAGATCCAGGGGAACACCGGGGAGCTGTTTTTT. It translates to CASSQIQGNTGELFF.

V and J are TRBV21-1 and TRBJ2-3; the D call of TRBD1 is as the table states it, not checked on the DNA. TRBV21-1 is tagged as a pseudogene. The CDR3 has 14 amino acids. Here the CDR3 reads CASSMGQSTDTQYF. In DNA, the CDR3 is TGTGCCAGCAGCATGGGACAGAGCACAGATACGCAGTATTTT.

The CDR3 nucleotides are TGTGCCACCTATGAAACAGGGGTCCACGAGCAGTACTTC. Protein sequence: CATYETGVHEQYF. The rearrangement links TRBV6-5 to TRBJ2-7, with 7 bases lining up with TRBD1. Germline values: CDR1 MNHEY, CDR2 SVGAGI. The CDR3 contains 13 residues. V lost 10 bases, J lost 5 bases, and 11 bases stayed unmatched.

The CDR3 spells CASEEGPREQYF. CDR3 nucleotide sequence: TGTGCCAGCGAGGAGGGCCCCAGGGAGCAGTACTTC. V is TRBV2 and J is TRBJ2-7; D perhaps matches TRBD2 (6 bases). There are 12 residues in the CDR3. The ends were cut back, 8 bases at V and 7 bases at J, with 15 bases in the middle. CDR1 and CDR2 from the germline V gene are SNHLY and FYNNEI.

This chain links TRBV6-5 with TRBJ2-3; TRBD1 aligns across 10 bases. V gave up 0 bases and J gave up 4 bases; unmatched junction bases: 4. CDR1 MNHEY and CDR2 SVGAGI come from the germline V gene. The CDR3 runs to 16 residues. The CDR3, as DNA: TGTGCCAGCAGTTACTCGGGACAGGGGTTCGCAGATACGCAGTATTTT. Translating gives CASSYSGQGFADTQYF.

The chain links TRBV10-3 to TRBJ2-3; weak D call: TRBD2 (5 bases). This CDR3 has 12 amino acids. With 7 bases removed from V and 6 bases from J, the gap between germline ends came to 11 bases. Germline CDR1 ENHRY, CDR2 SYGVKD. Written as DNA, the CDR3 is TGTGCCATCACTAGCAAAATGGATACGCAGTATTTT. This sequence encodes CAITSKMDTQYF.

This rearrangement joins TRBV5-1 to TRBJ2-1, with 8 bases aligning to TRBD2. With V trimmed by 4 bases and J by 7 bases, 4 bases remained unmatched. Germline CDR1 SGHRS, CDR2 YFSETQ. The CDR3 is 13 amino acids. The CDR3 sequence is CASSRGGRNEQFF. CDR3 bases: TGCGCCAGCAGCCGGGGGGGCCGGAATGAGCAGTTCTTC.

The chain links TRBV14 to TRBJ2-7, with D maybe TRBD1 (6 bases). Between the trimmed V and J ends, which lost 5 bases and 4 bases, there was a span of 15 bases. The CDR3 totals 14 residues. Germline-derived CDR1 and CDR2 are SGHDN and FVKESK. CDR3 sequence: CASSVLRGRYEQYF. As DNA, the CDR3 is TGTGCCAGCAGCGTCCTCAGGGGTCGGTACGAGCAGTACTTC.

The J gene is TRBJ2-3, the V gene TRBV4-1; unclear D gene. Trimming shortened V by 0 bases and J by 3 bases, and 7 bases separated the two germline ends. CDR3 length equals 14 residues. CDR1 and CDR2 from the germline V gene are MGHRA and YSYEKL. In DNA, the CDR3 is TGCGCCAGCAGCCAAGATCCTAGTACAGATACGCAGTATTTT. Translation gives CASSQDPSTDTQYF.

This clone was observed a single time. The chain couples TRBV10-3 to TRBJ2-7; D is undetermined. V was trimmed by 4 bases and J by 0 bases, leaving 4 bases between them. Looked up from germline, CDR1 is ENHRY and CDR2 is SYGVKD. CDR3 size: 12 residues. CDR3 nucleotides: TGTGCCATCAGTGCGTACTCCTACGAGCAGTACTTC. It is translated as CAISAYSYEQYF.

V usage is TRBV11-2 and J usage is TRBJ2-5; D ambiguous. The CDR3 has 14 residues. V was cut by 5 bases and J by 4 bases, with 14 bases left in between. CDR1 and CDR2 (germline): SGHAT, FQNNGV. The CDR3 loop reads CASSRTPGGETQYF. The CDR3 DNA is TGTGCCAGCAGCCGAACCCCGGGTGGAGAGACCCAGTACTTC. Full variable domain (rest looked up from reference TRBV11-2 and TRBJ2-5): EAGVAQSPRYKIIEKRQSVAFWCNPISGHATLYWYQQILGQGPKLLIQFQNNGVVDDSQLPKDRFSAERLKGVDSTLKIQPAKLEDSAVYLCASSRTPGGETQYFGPGTRLLVL.

V usage is TRBV15 and J usage is TRBJ2-7, with TRBD1 matching 9 bases. Germline V CDR1 and CDR2: LNHNV, YYDKDF (reference sequence). The CDR3 has 16 residues. Trimming at V came to 0 bases and at J to 1 base, leaving 4 bases not matched to a gene. The CDR3 sequence: CATSRDPGQGSYEQYF. The CDR3 DNA is TGTGCCACCAGCAGAGACCCGGGACAGGGTTCCTACGAGCAGTACTTC.

The sample holds one count of this clone. The rearrangement joins TRBV6-5 to TRBJ1-1; no clear D gene. Deletions cut 6 bases from V and 7 bases from J, with 15 bases between. CDR3 length equals 13 residues. Germline lookup yields CDR1 MNHEY and CDR2 SVGAGI. The CDR3 coding sequence is TGTGCCAGCAGCGCAGGACTAAGGGTTGAAGCTTTCTTT. Protein sequence: CASSAGLRVEAFF.